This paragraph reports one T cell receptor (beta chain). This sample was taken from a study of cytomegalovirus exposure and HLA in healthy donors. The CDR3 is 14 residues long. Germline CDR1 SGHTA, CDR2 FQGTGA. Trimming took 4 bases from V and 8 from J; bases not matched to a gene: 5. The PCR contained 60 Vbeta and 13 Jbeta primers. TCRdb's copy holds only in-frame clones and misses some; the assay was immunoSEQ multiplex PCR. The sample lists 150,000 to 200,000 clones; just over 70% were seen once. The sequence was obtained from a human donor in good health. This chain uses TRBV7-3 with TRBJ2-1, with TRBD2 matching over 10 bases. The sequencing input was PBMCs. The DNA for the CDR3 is TGTGCCAGCAGCTCCACTGGACTAGCGGATGAGCAGTTCTTC. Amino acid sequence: CASSSTGLADEQFF.